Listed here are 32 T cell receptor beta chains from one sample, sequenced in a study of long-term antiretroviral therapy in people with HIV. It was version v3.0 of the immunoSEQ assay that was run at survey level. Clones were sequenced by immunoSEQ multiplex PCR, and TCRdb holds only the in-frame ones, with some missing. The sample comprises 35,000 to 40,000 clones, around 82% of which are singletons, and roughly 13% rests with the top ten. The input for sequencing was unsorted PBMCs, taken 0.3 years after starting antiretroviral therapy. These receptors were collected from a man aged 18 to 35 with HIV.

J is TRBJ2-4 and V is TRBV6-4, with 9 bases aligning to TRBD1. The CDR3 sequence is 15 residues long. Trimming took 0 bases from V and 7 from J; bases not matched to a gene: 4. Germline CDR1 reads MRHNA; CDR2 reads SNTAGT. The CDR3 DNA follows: TGTGCCAGCAGTGACTCGACAGGGGGAAGTAACATTCAGTACTTC. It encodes CASSDSTGGSNIQYF.

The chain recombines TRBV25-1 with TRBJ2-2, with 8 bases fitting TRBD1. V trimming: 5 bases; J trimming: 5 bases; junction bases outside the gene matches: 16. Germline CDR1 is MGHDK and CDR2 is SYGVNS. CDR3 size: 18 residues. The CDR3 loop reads CASSPIKADRAGTGELFF. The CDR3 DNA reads TGTGCCAGCAGTCCGATCAAAGCGGACAGGGCAGGGACCGGGGAGCTGTTTTTT.

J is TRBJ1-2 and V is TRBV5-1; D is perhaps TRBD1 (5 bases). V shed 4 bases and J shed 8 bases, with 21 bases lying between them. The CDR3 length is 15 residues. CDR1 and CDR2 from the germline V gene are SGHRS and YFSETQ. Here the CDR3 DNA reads TGCGCCAGCAGCCTTCGTCAGGGACGGGCTGGAGGCTACACCTTC. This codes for CASSLRQGRAGGYTF.

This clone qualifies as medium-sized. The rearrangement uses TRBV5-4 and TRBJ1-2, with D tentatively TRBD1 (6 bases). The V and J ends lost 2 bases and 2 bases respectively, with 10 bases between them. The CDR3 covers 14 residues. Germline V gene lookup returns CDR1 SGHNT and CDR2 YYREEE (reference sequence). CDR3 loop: CASSFQGMNYGYTF. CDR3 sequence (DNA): TGTGCCAGCAGCTTTCAGGGGATGAACTATGGCTACACCTTC. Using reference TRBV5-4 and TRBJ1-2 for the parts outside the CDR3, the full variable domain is ETGVTQSPTHLIKTRGQQVTLRCSSQSGHNTVSWYQQALGQGPQFIFQYYREEENGRGNFPPRFSGLQFPNYSSELNVNALELDDSALYLCASSFQGMNYGYTFGSGTRLTVV.

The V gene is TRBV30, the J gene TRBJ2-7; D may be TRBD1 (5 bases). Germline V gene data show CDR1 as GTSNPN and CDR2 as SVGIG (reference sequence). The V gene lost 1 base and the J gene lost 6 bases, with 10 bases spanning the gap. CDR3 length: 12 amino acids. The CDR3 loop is CAWSEGLGEQYF. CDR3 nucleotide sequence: TGTGCCTGGAGTGAGGGGCTAGGCGAGCAGTACTTC.

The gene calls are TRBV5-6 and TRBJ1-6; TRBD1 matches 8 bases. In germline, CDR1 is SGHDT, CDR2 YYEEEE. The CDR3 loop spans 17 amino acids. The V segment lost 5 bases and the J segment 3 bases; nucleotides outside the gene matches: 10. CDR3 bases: TGTGCCAGCAGGGCGGACAGGGCGCCCGTCTATAATTCACCCCTCCACTTT. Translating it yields CASRADRAPVYNSPLHF.

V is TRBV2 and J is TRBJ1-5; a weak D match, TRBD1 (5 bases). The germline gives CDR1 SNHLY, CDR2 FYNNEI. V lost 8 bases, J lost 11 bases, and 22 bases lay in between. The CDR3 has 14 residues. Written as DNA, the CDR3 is TGTGCCAGCGGGGACCGGCGTATGGGGCGGACCCAGCATTTT. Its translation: CASGDRRMGRTQHF.

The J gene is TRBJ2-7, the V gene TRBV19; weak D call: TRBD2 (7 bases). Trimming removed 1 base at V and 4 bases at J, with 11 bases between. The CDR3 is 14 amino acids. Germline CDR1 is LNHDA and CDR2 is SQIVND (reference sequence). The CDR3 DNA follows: TGTGCCAGTAGTATAGCGGGGGGCGATTACGAGCAGTACTTC. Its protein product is CASSIAGGDYEQYF.

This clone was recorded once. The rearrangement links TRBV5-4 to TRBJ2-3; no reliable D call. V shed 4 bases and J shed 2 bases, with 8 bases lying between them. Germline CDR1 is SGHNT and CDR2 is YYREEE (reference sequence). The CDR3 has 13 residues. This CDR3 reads CASSLYYTDTQYF. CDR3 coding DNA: TGTGCCAGCAGCCTATATTACACAGATACGCAGTATTTT.

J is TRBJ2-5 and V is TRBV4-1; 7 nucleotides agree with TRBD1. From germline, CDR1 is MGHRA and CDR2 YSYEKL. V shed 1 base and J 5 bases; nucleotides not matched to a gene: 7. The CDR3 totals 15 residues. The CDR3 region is CASSQGTGRKETQYF. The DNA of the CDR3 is TGCGCCAGCAGCCAAGGGACAGGACGAAAGGAGACCCAGTACTTC.

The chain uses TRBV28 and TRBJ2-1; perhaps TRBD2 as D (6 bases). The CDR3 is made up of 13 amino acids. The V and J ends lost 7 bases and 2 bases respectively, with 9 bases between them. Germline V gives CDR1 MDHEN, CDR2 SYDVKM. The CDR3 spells CASTPGAYNEQFF. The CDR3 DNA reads TGTGCCAGCACCCCGGGGGCCTACAATGAGCAGTTCTTC.

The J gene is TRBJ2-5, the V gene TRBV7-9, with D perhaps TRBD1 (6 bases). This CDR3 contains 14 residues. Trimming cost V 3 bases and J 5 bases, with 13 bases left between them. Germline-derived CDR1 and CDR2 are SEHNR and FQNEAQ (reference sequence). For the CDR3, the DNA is TGTGCCAGCAGCTTTATGGGGGCGGAGGAGACCCAGTACTTC. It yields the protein CASSFMGAEETQYF.

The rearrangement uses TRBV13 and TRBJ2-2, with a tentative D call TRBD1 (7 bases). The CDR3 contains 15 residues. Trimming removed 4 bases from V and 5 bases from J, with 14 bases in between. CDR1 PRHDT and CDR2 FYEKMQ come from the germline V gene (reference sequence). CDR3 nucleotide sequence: TGTGCCAGCAGCTGGAGGGGGCTCAGGACCGGGGAGCTGTTTTTT. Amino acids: CASSWRGLRTGELFF.

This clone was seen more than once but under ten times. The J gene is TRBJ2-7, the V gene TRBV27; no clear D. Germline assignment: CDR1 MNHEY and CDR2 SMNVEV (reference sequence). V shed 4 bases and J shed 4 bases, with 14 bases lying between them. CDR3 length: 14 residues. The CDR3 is CASSSRATLYEQYF. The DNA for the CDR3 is TGTGCCAGCAGTTCCCGAGCCACGCTATACGAGCAGTACTTC.

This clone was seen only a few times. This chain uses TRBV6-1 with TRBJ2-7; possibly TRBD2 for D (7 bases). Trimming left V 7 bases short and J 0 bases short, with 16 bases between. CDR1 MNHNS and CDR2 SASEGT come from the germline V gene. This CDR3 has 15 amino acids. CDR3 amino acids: CASKGGAYSSYEQYF. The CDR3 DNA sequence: TGTGCCAGCAAGGGGGGGGCTTACAGCTCCTACGAGCAGTACTTC.

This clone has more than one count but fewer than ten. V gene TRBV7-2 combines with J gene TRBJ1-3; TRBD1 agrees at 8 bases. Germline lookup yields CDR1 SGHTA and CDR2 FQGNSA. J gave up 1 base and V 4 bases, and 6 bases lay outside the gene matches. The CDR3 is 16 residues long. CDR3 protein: CASSSGDRSSGNTIYF. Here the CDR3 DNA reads TGTGCCAGCAGCTCCGGGGACAGGAGTTCTGGAAACACCATATATTTT. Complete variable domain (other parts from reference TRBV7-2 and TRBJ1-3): GAGVSQSPSNKVTEKGKDVELRCDPISGHTALYWYRQSLGQGLEFLIYFQGNSAPDKSGLPSDRFSAERTGGSVSTLTIQRTQQEDSAVYLCASSSGDRSSGNTIYFGEGSWLTVV.

CDR3 in amino acids: CALNPQGARVETQYF. As DNA, the CDR3 is TGTGCCCTCAACCCTCAGGGGGCTAGGGTGGAGACCCAGTACTTC. The genes are TRBV6-1 and TRBJ2-5, with 8 bases that match TRBD1. The trim removed 11 bases at V and 5 bases at J, leaving 16 bases unmatched. The CDR3 contains 15 residues. CDR1 MNHNS and CDR2 SASEGT come from the germline V gene.

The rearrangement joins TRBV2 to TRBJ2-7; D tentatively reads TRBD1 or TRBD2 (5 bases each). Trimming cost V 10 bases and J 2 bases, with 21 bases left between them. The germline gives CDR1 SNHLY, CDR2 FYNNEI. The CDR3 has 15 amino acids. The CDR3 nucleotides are TGTGCCACTAATTACTGGGACCGATTGGCCTACGAGCAGTACTTC. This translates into CATNYWDRLAYEQYF.

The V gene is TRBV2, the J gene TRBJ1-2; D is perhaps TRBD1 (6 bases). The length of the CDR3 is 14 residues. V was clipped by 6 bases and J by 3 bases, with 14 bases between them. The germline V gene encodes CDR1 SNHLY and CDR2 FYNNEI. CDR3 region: CASRAERGYYGYTF. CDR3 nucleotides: TGTGCCAGCAGGGCCGAAAGGGGGTACTATGGCTACACCTTC.

In DNA, the CDR3 is TGTGCCAGCAGTCTACAGGCTCCGGGATATGGCTACACCTTC. Protein product: CASSLQAPGYGYTF. This chain links TRBV6-5 with TRBJ1-2; tentatively, D is TRBD1 (5 bases). Germline V CDR1 and CDR2: MNHEY, SVGAGI. The length of the CDR3 is 14 residues. V lost 5 bases to trimming and J lost 5 bases, with 15 bases between them.

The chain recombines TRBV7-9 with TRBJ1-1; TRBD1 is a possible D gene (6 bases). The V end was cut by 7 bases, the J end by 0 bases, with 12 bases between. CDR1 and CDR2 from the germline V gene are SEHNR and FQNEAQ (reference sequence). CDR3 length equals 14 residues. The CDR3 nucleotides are TGTGCCAGCAATTTCGAGGGGGTGAACACTGAAGCTTTCTTT. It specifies CASNFEGVNTEAFF.

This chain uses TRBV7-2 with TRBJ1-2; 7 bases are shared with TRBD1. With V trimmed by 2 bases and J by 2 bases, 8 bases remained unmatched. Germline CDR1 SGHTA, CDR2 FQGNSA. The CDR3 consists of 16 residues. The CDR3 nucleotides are TGTGCCAGCAGCTTAAAGAAGACAGGGCCGAACTATGGCTACACCTTC. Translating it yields CASSLKKTGPNYGYTF.

CDR3 residues: CASTYKGGVSYEQYF. CDR3 nucleotides: TGTGCCAGCACCTACAAGGGTGGGGTCTCCTACGAGCAGTACTTC. The V call is TRBV27, the J call TRBJ2-7; D is unclear. V gave up 7 bases and J gave up 0 bases, with 16 bases separating them. The CDR3 has 15 residues. The germline gives CDR1 MNHEY, CDR2 SMNVEV (reference sequence).

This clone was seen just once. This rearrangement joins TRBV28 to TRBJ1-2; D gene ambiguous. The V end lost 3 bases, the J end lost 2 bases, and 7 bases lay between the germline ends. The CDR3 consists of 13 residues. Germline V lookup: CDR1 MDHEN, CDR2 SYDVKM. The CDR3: CASSLGGNYGYTF. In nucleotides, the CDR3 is TGTGCCAGCAGTTTGGGCGGGAACTATGGCTACACCTTC.

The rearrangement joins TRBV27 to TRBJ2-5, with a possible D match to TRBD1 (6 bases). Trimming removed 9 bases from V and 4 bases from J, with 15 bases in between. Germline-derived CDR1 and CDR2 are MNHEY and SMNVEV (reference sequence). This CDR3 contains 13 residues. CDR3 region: CASRQALGETQYF. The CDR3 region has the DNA TGTGCCAGTCGACAGGCGCTCGGAGAGACCCAGTACTTC.

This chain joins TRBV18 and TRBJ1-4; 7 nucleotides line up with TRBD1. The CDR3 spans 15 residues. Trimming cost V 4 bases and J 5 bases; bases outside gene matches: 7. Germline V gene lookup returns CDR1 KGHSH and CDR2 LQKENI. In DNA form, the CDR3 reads TGTGCCAGCTCACTAACAGGGGACCTCAATGAAAAACTGTTTTTT. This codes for CASSLTGDLNEKLFF.

The CDR3 bases are TGTGCCAGCAAAGGGCTTTCCTACAATGAGCAGTTCTTC. This translates into CASKGLSYNEQFF. The chain uses TRBV27 and TRBJ2-1; D is uncertain. Trimming shortened V by 7 bases and J by 1 base, and 8 bases separated the two germline ends. CDR1 is MNHEY and CDR2 is SMNVEV in the germline V gene (reference sequence). This CDR3 is built from 13 residues.

CDR3 DNA: TGTGCCAGCAGCGGACGGTCCCTCTCCTACAATGAGCAGTTCTTC. It encodes CASSGRSLSYNEQFF. The rearrangement uses TRBV7-9 and TRBJ2-1; unclear D gene. The CDR3 extends over 15 amino acids. Trimming removed 5 bases at V and 0 bases at J, with 11 bases between. Germline V CDR1 and CDR2: SEHNR, FQNEAQ (reference sequence).

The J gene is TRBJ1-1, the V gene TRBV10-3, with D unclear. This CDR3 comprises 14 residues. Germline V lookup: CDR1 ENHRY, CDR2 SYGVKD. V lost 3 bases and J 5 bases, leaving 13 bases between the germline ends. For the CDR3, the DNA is TGTGCCATCAGTGAAGCGGGATTGGGGACTGAAGCTTTCTTT. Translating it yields CAISEAGLGTEAFF.

CDR3 protein: CASSRLTGAYEQYF. For the CDR3, the DNA is TGTGCCAGCAGCCGCCTGACGGGAGCCTACGAGCAGTACTTC. The chain combines TRBV28 with TRBJ2-7; a weak D match, TRBD2 (6 bases). Trimming stripped 6 bases from V and 2 bases from J, with 14 bases between. The CDR3 contains 14 residues. Germline CDR1 and CDR2: MDHEN and SYDVKM.

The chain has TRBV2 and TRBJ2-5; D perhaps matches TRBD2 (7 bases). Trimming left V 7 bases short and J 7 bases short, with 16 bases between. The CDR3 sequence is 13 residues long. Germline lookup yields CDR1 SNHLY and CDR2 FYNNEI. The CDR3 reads CASTGGSFATQYF. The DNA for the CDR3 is TGTGCCAGCACGGGGGGCTCGTTTGCGACCCAGTACTTC.

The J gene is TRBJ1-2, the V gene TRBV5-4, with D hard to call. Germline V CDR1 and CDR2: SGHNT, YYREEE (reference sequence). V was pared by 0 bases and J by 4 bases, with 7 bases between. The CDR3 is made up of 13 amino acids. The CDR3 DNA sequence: TGTGCCAGCAGCTTGGCGAGATTCTATGGCTACACCTTC. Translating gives CASSLARFYGYTF.